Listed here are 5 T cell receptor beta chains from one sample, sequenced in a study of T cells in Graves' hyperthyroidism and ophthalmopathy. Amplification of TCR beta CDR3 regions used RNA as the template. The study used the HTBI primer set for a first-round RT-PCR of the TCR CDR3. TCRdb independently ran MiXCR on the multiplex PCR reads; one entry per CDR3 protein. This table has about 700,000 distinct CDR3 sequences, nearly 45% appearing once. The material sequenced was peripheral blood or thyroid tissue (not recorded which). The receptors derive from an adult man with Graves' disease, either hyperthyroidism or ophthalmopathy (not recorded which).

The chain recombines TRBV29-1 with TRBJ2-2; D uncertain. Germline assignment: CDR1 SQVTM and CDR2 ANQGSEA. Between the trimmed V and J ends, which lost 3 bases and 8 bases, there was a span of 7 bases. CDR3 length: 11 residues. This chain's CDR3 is CSVDTIGELFF. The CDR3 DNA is TGCAGCGTTGACACCATAGGGGAGCTGTTTTTT.

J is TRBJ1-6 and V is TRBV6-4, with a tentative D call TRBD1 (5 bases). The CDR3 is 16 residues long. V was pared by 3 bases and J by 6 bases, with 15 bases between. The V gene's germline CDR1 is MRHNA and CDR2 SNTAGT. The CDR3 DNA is TGTGCCAGCAGTGAAGCATGGGGACCGGGTAATTCACCCCTCCACTTT. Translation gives CASSEAWGPGNSPLHF.

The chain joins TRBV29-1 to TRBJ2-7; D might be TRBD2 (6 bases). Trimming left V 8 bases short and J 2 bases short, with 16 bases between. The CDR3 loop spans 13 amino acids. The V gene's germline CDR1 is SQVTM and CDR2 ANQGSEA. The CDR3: CSHILEGAYEQYF. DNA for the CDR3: TGCAGCCATATCTTGGAGGGTGCCTACGAGCAGTACTTC.

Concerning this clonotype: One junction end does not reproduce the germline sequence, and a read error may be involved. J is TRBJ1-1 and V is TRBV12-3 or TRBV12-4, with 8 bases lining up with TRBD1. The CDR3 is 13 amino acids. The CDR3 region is CASSTGGRTETFF. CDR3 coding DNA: TGTGCCAGCAGCACAGGGGGTCGTACTGAAACTTTCTTT.

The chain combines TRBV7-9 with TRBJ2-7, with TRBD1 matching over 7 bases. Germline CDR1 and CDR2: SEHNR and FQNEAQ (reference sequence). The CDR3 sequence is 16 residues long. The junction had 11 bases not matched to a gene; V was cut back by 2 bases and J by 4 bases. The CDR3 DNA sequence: TGTGCCAGCAGCTTAATGAGGGGGCAGGGTCGGTACGAGCAGTACTTC. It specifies CASSLMRGQGRYEQYF.